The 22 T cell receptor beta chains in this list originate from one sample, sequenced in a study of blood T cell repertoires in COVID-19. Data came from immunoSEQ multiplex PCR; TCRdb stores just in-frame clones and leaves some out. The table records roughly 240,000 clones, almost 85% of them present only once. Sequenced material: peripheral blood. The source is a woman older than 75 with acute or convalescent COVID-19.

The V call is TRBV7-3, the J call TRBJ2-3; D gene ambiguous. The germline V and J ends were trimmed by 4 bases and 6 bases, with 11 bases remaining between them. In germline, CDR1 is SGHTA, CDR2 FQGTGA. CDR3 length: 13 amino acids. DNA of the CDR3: TGTGCCAGCAGCTCGACCGCAGGTGATACGCAGTATTTT. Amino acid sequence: CASSSTAGDTQYF.

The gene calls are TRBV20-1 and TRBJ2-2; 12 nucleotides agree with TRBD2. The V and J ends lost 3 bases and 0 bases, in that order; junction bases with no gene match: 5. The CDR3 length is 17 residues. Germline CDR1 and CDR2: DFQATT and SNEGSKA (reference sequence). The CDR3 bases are TGCAGTGCTAGTCCTAGCGGGGGGGCGACGAACACCGGGGAGCTGTTTTTT. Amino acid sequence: CSASPSGGATNTGELFF.

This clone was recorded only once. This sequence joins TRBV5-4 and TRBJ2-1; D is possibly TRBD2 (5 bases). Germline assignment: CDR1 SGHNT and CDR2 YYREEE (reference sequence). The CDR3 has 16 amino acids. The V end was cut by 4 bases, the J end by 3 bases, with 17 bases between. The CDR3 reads CASSPRHGLGYNEQFF. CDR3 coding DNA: TGTGCCAGCAGCCCGCGACACGGACTGGGCTACAATGAGCAGTTCTTC.

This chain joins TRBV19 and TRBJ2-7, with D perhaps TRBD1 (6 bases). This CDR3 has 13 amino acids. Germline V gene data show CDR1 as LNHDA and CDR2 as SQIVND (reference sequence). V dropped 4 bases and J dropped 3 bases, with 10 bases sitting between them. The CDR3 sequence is CASSRGRIYEQYF. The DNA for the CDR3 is TGTGCCAGTAGTAGGGGGCGAATCTACGAGCAGTACTTC.

The CDR3 DNA sequence: TGTGCCAGCAGTCCAACTAGCGGGAGAGGCAATGAGCAGTTCTTC. Encoded protein: CASSPTSGRGNEQFF. The genes are TRBV28 and TRBJ2-1; 11 bases align to TRBD2. The J segment lost 6 bases and the V segment lost 5 bases, leaving 6 bases of the junction unmatched. Germline V gene lookup returns CDR1 MDHEN and CDR2 SYDVKM. This CDR3 spans 15 amino acids. Combining the CDR3 with reference TRBV28 and TRBJ2-1 gives the whole variable domain DVKVTQSSRYLVKRTGEKVFLECVQDMDHENMFWYRQDPGLGLRLIYFSYDVKMKEKGDIPEGYSVSREKKERFSLILESASTNQTSMYLCASSPTSGRGNEQFFGPGTRLTVL.

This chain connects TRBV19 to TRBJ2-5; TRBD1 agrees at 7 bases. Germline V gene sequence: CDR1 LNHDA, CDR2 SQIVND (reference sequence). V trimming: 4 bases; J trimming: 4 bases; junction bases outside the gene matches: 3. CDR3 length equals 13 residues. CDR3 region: CASSSSGGETQYF. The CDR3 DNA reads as TGTGCCAGTAGTAGCTCAGGGGGAGAGACCCAGTACTTC.

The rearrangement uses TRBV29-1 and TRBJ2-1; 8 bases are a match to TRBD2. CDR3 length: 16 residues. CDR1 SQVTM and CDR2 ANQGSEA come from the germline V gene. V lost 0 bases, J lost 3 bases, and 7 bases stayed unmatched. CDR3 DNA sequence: TGCAGCGTTGAAGATAGTAGGACTAGCTACTACAATGAGCAGTTCTTC. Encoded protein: CSVEDSRTSYYNEQFF.

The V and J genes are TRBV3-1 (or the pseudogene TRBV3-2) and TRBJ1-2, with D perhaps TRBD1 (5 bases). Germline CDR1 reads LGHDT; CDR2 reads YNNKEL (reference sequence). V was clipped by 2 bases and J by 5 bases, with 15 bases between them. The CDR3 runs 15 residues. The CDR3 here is CASSQRGDSRYGYTF. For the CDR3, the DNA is TGTGCCAGCAGCCAACGCGGGGACTCTCGGTATGGCTACACCTTC.

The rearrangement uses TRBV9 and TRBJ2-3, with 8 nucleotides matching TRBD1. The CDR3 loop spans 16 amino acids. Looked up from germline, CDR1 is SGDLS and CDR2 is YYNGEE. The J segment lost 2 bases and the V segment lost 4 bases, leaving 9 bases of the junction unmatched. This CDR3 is CASSPRPGQATDTQYF. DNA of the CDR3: TGTGCCAGCAGCCCCCGACCGGGACAGGCCACAGATACGCAGTATTTT.

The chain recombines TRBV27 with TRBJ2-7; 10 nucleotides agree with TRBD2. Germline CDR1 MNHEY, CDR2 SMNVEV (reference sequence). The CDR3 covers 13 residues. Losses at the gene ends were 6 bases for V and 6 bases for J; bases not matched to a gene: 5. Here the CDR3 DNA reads TGTGCCAGCAGGCTAGCGGGAGAACGCGAGCAGTACTTC. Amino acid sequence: CASRLAGEREQYF.

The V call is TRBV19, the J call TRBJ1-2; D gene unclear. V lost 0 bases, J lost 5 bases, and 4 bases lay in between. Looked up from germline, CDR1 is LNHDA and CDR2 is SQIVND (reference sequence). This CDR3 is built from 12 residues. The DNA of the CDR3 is TGTGCCAGTAGTATAGAACGGTATGGCTACACCTTC. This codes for CASSIERYGYTF.

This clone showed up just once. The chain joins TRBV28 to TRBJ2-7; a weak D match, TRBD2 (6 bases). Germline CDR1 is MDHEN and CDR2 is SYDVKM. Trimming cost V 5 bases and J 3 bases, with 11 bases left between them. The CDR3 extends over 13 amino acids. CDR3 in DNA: TGTGCCAGCAGTATCACTAGCAGCTACGAGCAGTACTTC. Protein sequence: CASSITSSYEQYF.

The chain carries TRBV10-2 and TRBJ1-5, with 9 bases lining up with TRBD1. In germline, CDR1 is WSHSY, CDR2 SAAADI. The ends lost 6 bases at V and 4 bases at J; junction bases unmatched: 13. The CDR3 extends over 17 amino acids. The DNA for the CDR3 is TGCGCCAGCAGGGAGGGACAGGGAATTTTGGGGAATCAGCCCCAGCATTTT. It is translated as CASREGQGILGNQPQHF.

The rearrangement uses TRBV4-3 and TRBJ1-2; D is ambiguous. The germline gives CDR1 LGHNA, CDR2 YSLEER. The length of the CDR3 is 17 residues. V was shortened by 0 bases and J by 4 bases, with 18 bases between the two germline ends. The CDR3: CASSQERGPASVYGYTF. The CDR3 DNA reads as TGCGCCAGCAGCCAAGAGAGAGGGCCAGCCTCAGTCTATGGCTACACCTTC.

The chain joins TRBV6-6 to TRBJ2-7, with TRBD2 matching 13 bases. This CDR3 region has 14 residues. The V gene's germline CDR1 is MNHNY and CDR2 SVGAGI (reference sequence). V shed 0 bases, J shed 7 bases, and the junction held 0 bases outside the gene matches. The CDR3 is CASSYSGLAGEQYF. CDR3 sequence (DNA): TGTGCCAGCAGTTACTCGGGACTAGCGGGGGAGCAGTACTTC.

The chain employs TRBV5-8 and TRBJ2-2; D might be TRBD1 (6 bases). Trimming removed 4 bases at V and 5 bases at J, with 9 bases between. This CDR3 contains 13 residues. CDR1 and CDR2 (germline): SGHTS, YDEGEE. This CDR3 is CASSRGITGELFF. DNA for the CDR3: TGTGCCAGCAGCAGGGGGATAACCGGGGAGCTGTTTTTT.

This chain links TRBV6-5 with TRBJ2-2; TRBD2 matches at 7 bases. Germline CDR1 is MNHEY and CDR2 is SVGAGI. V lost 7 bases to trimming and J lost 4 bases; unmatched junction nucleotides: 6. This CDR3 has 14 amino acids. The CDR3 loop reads CASTRGRSTGELFF. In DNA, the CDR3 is TGTGCCAGCACCCGCGGGAGATCCACCGGGGAGCTGTTTTTT.

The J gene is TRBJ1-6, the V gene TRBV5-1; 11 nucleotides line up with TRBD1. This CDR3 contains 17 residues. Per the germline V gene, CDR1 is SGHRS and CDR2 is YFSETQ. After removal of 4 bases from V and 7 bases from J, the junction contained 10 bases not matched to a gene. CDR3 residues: CASSGGTGGSLNSPLHF. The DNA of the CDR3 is TGCGCCAGCAGCGGCGGGACAGGGGGTAGCTTAAATTCACCCCTCCACTTT.

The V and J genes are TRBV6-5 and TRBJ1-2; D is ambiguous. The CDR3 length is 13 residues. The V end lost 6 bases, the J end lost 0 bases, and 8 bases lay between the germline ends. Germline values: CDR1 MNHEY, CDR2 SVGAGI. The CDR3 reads CASSQGANYGYTF. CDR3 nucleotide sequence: TGTGCCAGCAGCCAAGGAGCTAACTATGGCTACACCTTC.

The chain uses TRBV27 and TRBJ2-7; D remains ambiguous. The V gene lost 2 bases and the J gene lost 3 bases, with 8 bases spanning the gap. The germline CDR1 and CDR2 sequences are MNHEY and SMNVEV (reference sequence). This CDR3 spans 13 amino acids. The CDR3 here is CASSLKLGYEQYF. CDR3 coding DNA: TGTGCCAGCAGTTTAAAGCTAGGCTACGAGCAGTACTTC.

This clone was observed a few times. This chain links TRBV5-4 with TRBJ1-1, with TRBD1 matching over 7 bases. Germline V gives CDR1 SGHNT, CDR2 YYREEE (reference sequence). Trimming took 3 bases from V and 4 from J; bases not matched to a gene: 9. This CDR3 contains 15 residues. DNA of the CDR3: TGTGCCAGCAGCTCAAAGAGACAGGGCCGCACTGAAGCTTTCTTT. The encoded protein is CASSSKRQGRTEAFF.

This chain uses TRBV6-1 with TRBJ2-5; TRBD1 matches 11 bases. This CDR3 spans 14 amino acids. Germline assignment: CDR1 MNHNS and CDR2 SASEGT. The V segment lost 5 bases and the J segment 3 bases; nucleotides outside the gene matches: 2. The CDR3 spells CASSRTGGEETQYF. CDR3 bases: TGTGCCAGCAGTAGGACAGGGGGCGAAGAGACCCAGTACTTC.